This T cell receptor beta chain was found in a study of post-analysis software for immune sequencing data. Study as a whole: Disease trajectories encompassed relapsing-remitting, secondary progressive and progressive-relapsing multiple sclerosis. Whole-study results and caveats: The F measure placed samples prepared in the same batch into strongly shared clusters. For normalized Chao1 diversity, multiple sclerosis patients scored significantly lower than controls did.

Built from TCR beta cDNA, the libraries had unique molecular identifiers in them. In TCRdb, the PCR reads were re-called with MiXCR into one record per CDR3 protein. The sample has around 700,000 distinct CDR3 sequences; over 45% are singletons. A word on this clonotype: No antigen is known for it.

The sequence was collected from a girl under 10 years old with multiple sclerosis. The sequencing sample was made of blood.

The CDR3 DNA follows: TGTGCCGTAGCCGACAGGGGGCGCTTTGCAGAGACCCAGTACTTC. It yields the protein CAVADRGRFAETQYF. This chain uses TRBV12-3 or TRBV12-4 with TRBJ2-5; TRBD1 matches at 10 bases. The CDR3 runs to 15 residues. The junction had 13 bases not matched to a gene; V was cut back by 11 bases and J by 4 bases.